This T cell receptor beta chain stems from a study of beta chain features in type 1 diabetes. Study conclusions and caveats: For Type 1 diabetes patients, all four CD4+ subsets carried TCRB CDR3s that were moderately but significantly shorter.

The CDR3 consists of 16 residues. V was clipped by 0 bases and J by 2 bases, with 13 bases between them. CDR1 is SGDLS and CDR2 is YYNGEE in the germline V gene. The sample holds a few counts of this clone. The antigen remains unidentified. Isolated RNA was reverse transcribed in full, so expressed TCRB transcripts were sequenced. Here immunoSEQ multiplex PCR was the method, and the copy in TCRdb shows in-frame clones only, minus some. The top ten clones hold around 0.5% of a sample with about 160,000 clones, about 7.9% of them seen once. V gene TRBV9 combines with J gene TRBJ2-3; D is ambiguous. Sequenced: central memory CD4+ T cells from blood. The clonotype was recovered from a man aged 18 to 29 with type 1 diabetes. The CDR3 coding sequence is TGTGCCAGCAGCGTAGATTCCCCCTCCCCCACAGATACGCAGTATTTT. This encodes CASSVDSPSPTDTQYF.